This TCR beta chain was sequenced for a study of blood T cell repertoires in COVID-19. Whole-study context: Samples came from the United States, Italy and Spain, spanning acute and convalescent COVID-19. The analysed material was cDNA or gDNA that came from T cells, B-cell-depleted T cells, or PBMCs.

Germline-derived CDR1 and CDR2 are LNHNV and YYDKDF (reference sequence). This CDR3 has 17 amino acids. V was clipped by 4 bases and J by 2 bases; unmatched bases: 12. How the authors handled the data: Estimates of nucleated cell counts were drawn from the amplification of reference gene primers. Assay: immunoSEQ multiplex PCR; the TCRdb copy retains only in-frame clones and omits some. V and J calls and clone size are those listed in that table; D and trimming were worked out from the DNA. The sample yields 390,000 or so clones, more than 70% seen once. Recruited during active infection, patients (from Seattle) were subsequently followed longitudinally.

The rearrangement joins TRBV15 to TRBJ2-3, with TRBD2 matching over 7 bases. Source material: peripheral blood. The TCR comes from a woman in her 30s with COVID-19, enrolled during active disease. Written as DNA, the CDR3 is TGTGCCACCAGCACCCCGGGGGGTAGCGGACTCACAGATACGCAGTATTTT. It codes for CATSTPGGSGLTDTQYF.